This T cell receptor beta chain comes out of a study of blood T cell repertoires in COVID-19. Adults between roughly 18 and 95 years of age took part from approximately 24 US areas. V lost 2 bases and J 3 bases, leaving 5 bases between the germline ends. Germline assignment: CDR1 SGHKS and CDR2 YYEKEE (reference sequence). The CDR3 totals 12 residues. In the study's own analysis: Amplification of reference gene primers provided the estimated nucleated cell counts. TCRdb keeps only in-frame clones here, not all; method: immunoSEQ multiplex PCR. V and J calls and clone size are those listed in that table; D and trimming were worked out from the DNA. The table includes a few hundred thousand clones, roughly 90% detected once.

The sequence was collected from a woman aged 18-30 years with acute COVID-19. Source material: PBMCs or T cells enriched from blood (not recorded which). V is TRBV5-5 and J is TRBJ2-5; D uncertain. The CDR3 is CASSFIEETQYF. As DNA, the CDR3 is TGTGCCAGCAGCTTTATTGAAGAGACCCAGTACTTC.